The entry that follows covers one TCR beta chain sequence. What antigen it recognizes has not been identified. Per-base qualities were not stored, and no clone one base away is much larger. Looking up the germline V gene yields CDR1 SNHLY and CDR2 FYNNEI. The germline ends are 11 bases apart after V is trimmed by 4 bases and J by 4 bases. CDR3 length: 14 amino acids, cysteine to phenylalanine. Just the 42-base CDR3 DNA is kept, in frame starting at base 1. The data were taken from a study of CD8 T cells in Susac syndrome (dated by TCRdb to the late 2010s). Background for the entire study: The study used repertoire sequencing to test whether antigen drove CD8+ T cell activation and differentiation in Susac syndrome. Points the paper makes about the study in general: The number of individuals in the TCR sequencing and HLA analysis was recognized as being relatively small.

RNA was extracted using the RNeasy kit, and about 0.5 to 1 ug of the RNA was reverse transcribed with random hexamers. The immunoSEQ multiplex PCR assay, covering 54 Vbeta and 13 Jbeta segments, was used to amplify TCR beta CDR3 regions. To correct PCR amplification bias, a synthetic template baseline was used for both primer optimization and computational correction. The authors' pipeline ran thus. Reads were annotated to V, D and J genes per IMGT and analyzed with immunoSEQ Analyzer, keeping only productive sequences. To calculate clonality, Shannon entropy was normalized by log2 of the number of productive unique sequences and then subtracted from one. For each patient and control, public and private clones were evaluated among the 100 most prevalent clones. Susac-specific clones were defined as absent from healthy and MS cohorts, some 1,000 published viral clones and other ImmuneACCESS disease sequences. The raw public reads went through TCRdb reprocessing: fastp at Q25, MiXCR clone calling, in-frame beta chains kept. All rows with the same CDR3 protein become a single entry with the most common DNA and genes. In this record, the V and J calls reflect TCRdb's handling and not the investigators' own analysis. The sample data list approximately 200,000 distinct CDR3 sequences, and 90% to 95% of these were observed just once. Of the sample, 0.093% falls within the top ten clones.

High-throughput TCR beta sequencing profiled peripheral blood CD8+ and CD4+ T cells from healthy donors, Susac syndrome patients and multiple sclerosis patients. The multiple sclerosis controls were treatment-naive patients who had stable or active relapsing-remitting disease and met the revised McDonald criteria. Bulk CD8+ and CD4+ T cells were purified by magnetic negative isolation, while CD8+ TEMRA cells were enriched using FACS. Blood was collected in EDTA tubes and processed within 24 hours, with PBMCs isolated through density gradient centrifugation. PBMCs intended for TCR sequencing were cryopreserved in liquid nitrogen and thawed later in a water bath at 37 degrees C. A purity of at least 90% was achieved for sorted or isolated CD4+, CD8+ and CD8+ TEMRA cells.

This TCR derives from a human donor with multiple sclerosis. The sequenced sample consisted of CD4+ T cells from PBMCs. This receptor chain uses TRBV2 and TRBJ2-1, with TRBD2 as a weak D call on 6 bases. The CDR3 protein: CASSVGRGYNEQFF. The DNA sequence is as follows: TGTGCCAGCAGTGTCGGGCGGGGATACAATGAGCAGTTCTTC.